This T cell receptor (beta chain) was documented in a study of CD8 T cells in ankylosing spondylitis. Study results and limitations: Blood from ankylosing spondylitis patients appeared to carry a characteristic roughly eight-variant TCR beta motif.

Germline lookup yields CDR1 WSHSY and CDR2 SAAADI. The J segment lost 1 base and the V segment lost 2 bases, leaving 2 bases of the junction unmatched. The CDR3 contains 16 residues. Notes on this clonotype: Its target is unknown.

One entry per CDR3 protein results from TCRdb running MiXCR on the 5' RACE reads. The data show roughly 230,000 distinct CDR3 sequences, 15% to 20% seen once. The sequence was obtained from a male donor with ankylosing spondylitis or in good health (not recorded which). This rearrangement joins TRBV10-2 to TRBJ2-3; 11 nucleotides agree with TRBD1. The sequenced material came from blood, either unsorted or a sorted T cell fraction (not recorded which). CDR3: CASSELGQGGTDTQYF. In nucleotides, the CDR3 is TGCGCCAGCAGTGAGCTGGGACAGGGGGGCACAGATACGCAGTATTTT.